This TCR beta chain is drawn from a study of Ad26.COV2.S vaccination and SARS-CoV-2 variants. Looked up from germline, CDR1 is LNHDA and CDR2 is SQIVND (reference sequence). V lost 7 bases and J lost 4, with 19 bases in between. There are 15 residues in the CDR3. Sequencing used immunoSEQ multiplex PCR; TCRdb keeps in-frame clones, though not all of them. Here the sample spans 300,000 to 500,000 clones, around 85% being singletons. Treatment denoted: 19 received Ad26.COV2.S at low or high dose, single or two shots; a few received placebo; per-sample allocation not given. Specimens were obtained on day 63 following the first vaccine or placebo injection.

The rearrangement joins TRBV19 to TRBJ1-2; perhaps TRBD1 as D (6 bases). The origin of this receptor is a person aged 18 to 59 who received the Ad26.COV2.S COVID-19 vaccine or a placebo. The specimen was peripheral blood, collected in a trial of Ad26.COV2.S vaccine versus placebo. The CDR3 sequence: CASTFLTGTVYGYTF. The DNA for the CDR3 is TGTGCCAGTACCTTCTTGACAGGTACAGTCTATGGCTACACCTTC.